This TCR beta chain was recovered during a study of synovial regulatory T cells in juvenile arthritis. Study-level points and caveats: Largely private between patients, iaTreg TCR repertoires showed partial overlap with synovial Teff and blood CPL repertoires.

Measured with immunoSEQ multiplex PCR; TCRdb has only the in-frame clones, and not every one. Recorded for this sample: approximately 10,000 clones. CDR3 length: 15 amino acids. Only the protein is on record. CDR1 SGHRS and CDR2 YFSETQ come from the germline V gene. Eleven-patient cohort: some eleven active juvenile idiopathic arthritis patients, 3 polyarticular, 8 oligoarticular. Median disease duration was approximately 7 years, range 0.2-19.1. On this clone: Its antigen is still unknown.

The TCR sequence derives from a donor aged 2-35 years with juvenile idiopathic arthritis. This sequence joins TRBV5-1 and TRBJ1-2; no DNA is available, so the TRBD1 call from TCRdb remains unchecked. Sequencing was performed on Treg cells from blood. Subset given: remaining (HLA-DR-negative) circulating blood Treg cells. The CDR3 sequence is CASSLAAGSGRGYTF.